The 16 T cell receptor beta chains listed next were all sequenced from one sample in a study of OX40 agonist ivuxolimab in advanced cancers. The method was immunoSEQ multiplex PCR; TCRdb's version includes in-frame clones alone and lacks a portion of them. The sample consists of more than 50,000 clones, roughly 83% of them appearing once. This specimen consisted of CD4+ or CD8+ T cells sorted from blood, obtained in a trial of the OX40 agonist ivuxolimab. These receptors all stem from an adult with an advanced solid tumor such as melanoma, head and neck, liver or kidney cancer.

This clone showed up just once. The rearrangement uses TRBV5-1 and TRBJ1-6, with 8 bases aligning to TRBD1. This CDR3 region has 15 residues. Trimming removed 4 bases from V and 9 bases from J; junction bases left unmatched: 9. CDR1 and CDR2 from the germline V gene are SGHRS and YFSETQ. The chain's CDR3 is CASSLGTGNSSPLHF. CDR3 nucleotides: TGCGCCAGCAGCCTCGGGACAGGCAATTCTTCACCCCTCCACTTT.

The rearrangement uses TRBV28 and TRBJ2-2, with D maybe TRBD1 (5 bases). The CDR3 length is 16 residues. In germline, CDR1 is MDHEN, CDR2 SYDVKM. V was pared by 7 bases and J by 0 bases, with 15 bases between. CDR3 loop: CASKSSGRANTGELFF. The DNA for the CDR3 is TGTGCCAGCAAGTCCTCAGGCAGGGCGAACACCGGGGAGCTGTTTTTT. Full variable domain (remainder filled in from reference TRBV28 and TRBJ2-2): DVKVTQSSRYLVKRTGEKVFLECVQDMDHENMFWYRQDPGLGLRLIYFSYDVKMKEKGDIPEGYSVSREKKERFSLILESASTNQTSMYLCASKSSGRANTGELFFGEGSRLTVL.

The chain links TRBV28 to TRBJ1-6; the match to TRBD1 covers 10 bases. J gave up 8 bases and V 5 bases, and 9 bases lay outside the gene matches. This CDR3 spans 16 amino acids. Germline loops: CDR1 MDHEN, CDR2 SYDVKM. CDR3 DNA: TGTGCCAGCAGTCCCACCGGGACAGGGGTTGATTCACCCCTCCACTTT. Protein: CASSPTGTGVDSPLHF.

This chain uses TRBV5-1 with TRBJ2-2; D is possibly TRBD2 (6 bases). Deletions cut 4 bases from V and 3 bases from J, with 13 bases between. This CDR3 has 15 amino acids. The germline V gene has CDR1 SGHRS and CDR2 YFSETQ. This CDR3 is CASSGLAPDTGELFF. CDR3 nucleotides: TGCGCCAGCAGCGGCCTAGCGCCGGACACCGGGGAGCTGTTTTTT.

This rearrangement joins TRBV6-5 to TRBJ1-5, with D unresolved. The V and J ends lost 2 bases and 1 base respectively, with 3 bases between them. The CDR3 is made up of 13 amino acids. Germline V gene sequence: CDR1 MNHEY, CDR2 SVGAGI. In nucleotides, the CDR3 is TGTGCCAGCAGTTACGACAGCAATCAGCCCCAGCATTTT. This encodes CASSYDSNQPQHF.

The V gene is TRBV5-6, the J gene TRBJ2-7, with D perhaps being TRBD1 or TRBD2 (5 bases each). The CDR3 length is 15 residues. From germline, CDR1 is SGHDT and CDR2 YYEEEE. V was pared by 4 bases and J by 2 bases, with 16 bases between. CDR3 region: CASSLTGTLTYEQYF. In DNA, the CDR3 is TGTGCCAGCAGCCTCACCGGGACCCTAACCTACGAGCAGTACTTC.

Worth noting for this clone: The sample holds other DNA sequences that translate to the same CDR3. Written as DNA, the CDR3 is TGTGCCAGCAGTGGACAGGGGAACACTGAAGCTTTCTTT. Amino acid sequence: CASSGQGNTEAFF. The J gene is TRBJ1-1, the V gene TRBV2; TRBD1 matches 7 bases. The junction had 0 bases not matched to a gene; V was cut back by 4 bases and J by 1 base. Germline V gene sequence: CDR1 SNHLY, CDR2 FYNNEI. CDR3 size: 13 residues.

J is TRBJ2-4 and V is TRBV5-4; D assignment may be TRBD1 or TRBD2 (6 bases each). Trimming cost V 3 bases and J 7 bases, with 14 bases left between them. The germline V gene has CDR1 SGHNT and CDR2 YYREEE (reference sequence). The CDR3 is 14 residues long. The CDR3 sequence is CASSSSSGANIQYF. The CDR3 DNA is TGTGCCAGCAGCTCATCATCGGGGGCTAACATTCAGTACTTC.

This chain joins TRBV28 and TRBJ2-5, with D hard to call. Per germline, CDR1 MDHEN and CDR2 SYDVKM. The CDR3 loop spans 14 amino acids. V dropped 1 base and J dropped 3 bases, with 9 bases sitting between them. The CDR3 is CASSLSYSKETQYF. The CDR3 DNA is TGTGCCAGCAGTTTATCGTACAGCAAAGAGACCCAGTACTTC. Complete variable domain (other parts from reference TRBV28 and TRBJ2-5): DVKVTQSSRYLVKRTGEKVFLECVQDMDHENMFWYRQDPGLGLRLIYFSYDVKMKEKGDIPEGYSVSREKKERFSLILESASTNQTSMYLCASSLSYSKETQYFGPGTRLLVL.

The chain joins TRBV7-6 to TRBJ2-5, with 9 bases that match TRBD2. This CDR3 is 16 amino acids long. With V trimmed by 2 bases and J by 5 bases, 9 bases remained unmatched. Germline CDR1 SGHVS, CDR2 FNYEAQ. The CDR3 bases are TGTGCCAGCAGCTTAAAAGGGCTAGCGGGATGGGAGACCCAGTACTTC. Residues: CASSLKGLAGWETQYF.

The chain carries TRBV4-1 and TRBJ1-4; D might be TRBD1 (6 bases). This CDR3 is built from 17 residues. With 0 bases removed from V and 3 bases from J, the gap between germline ends came to 14 bases. CDR1 and CDR2 (germline): MGHRA, YSYEKL. The CDR3: CASSQEGGGAANEKLFF. The DNA of the CDR3 is TGCGCCAGCAGCCAAGAGGGGGGGGGCGCGGCTAATGAAAAACTGTTTTTT.

CDR3 region: CASSLTFYGYTF. Written as DNA, the CDR3 is TGTGCCAGCAGTTTAACCTTCTATGGCTACACCTTC. The chain carries TRBV28 and TRBJ1-2; D gene ambiguous. The germline gives CDR1 MDHEN, CDR2 SYDVKM. There are 12 residues in the CDR3. V dropped 2 bases and J dropped 4 bases, with 5 bases sitting between them.

The chain employs TRBV7-9 and TRBJ2-7; D unclear. The CDR3 runs to 14 residues. The V end was cut by 1 base, the J end by 2 bases, with 9 bases between. CDR1 and CDR2 (germline): SEHNR, FQNEAQ (reference sequence). DNA for the CDR3: TGTGCCAGCAGCTTAGTTCCGGGTACCTACGAGCAGTACTTC. Its protein is CASSLVPGTYEQYF.

The chain carries TRBV6-5 and TRBJ2-1; 8 bases are a match to TRBD2. The CDR3 extends over 15 amino acids. CDR1 is MNHEY and CDR2 is SVGAGI in the germline V gene. Trimming removed 8 bases from V and 9 bases from J; junction bases left unmatched: 15. The CDR3 DNA sequence: TGTGCCAGCTCCCCCGGCGGGGGGCGCGAGGCTGAGCAGTTCTTC. The encoded protein is CASSPGGGREAEQFF.

The V call is TRBV4-3, the J call TRBJ2-7, with D perhaps TRBD1 (5 bases). Germline CDR1 reads LGHNA; CDR2 reads YSLEER. Trimming left V 3 bases short and J 2 bases short, with 20 bases between. The CDR3 runs to 17 residues. The DNA of the CDR3 is TGCGCCAGCAGCCAGGGATGGGGCCCTCTTAACACCTACGAGCAGTACTTC. Amino acids: CASSQGWGPLNTYEQYF.

The chain is built from TRBV19 and TRBJ1-4; 7 nucleotides match TRBD1. Trimming took 6 bases from V and 5 from J; bases not matched to a gene: 3. The CDR3 is made up of 13 amino acids. Germline CDR1 is LNHDA and CDR2 is SQIVND (reference sequence). DNA for the CDR3: TGTGCCAGTAGGGGACAGCCAAATGAAAAACTGTTTTTT. It translates to CASRGQPNEKLFF.